Below, 17 T cell receptor beta chains from the same sample are listed, as sequenced in a study of cytomegalovirus exposure and HLA in healthy donors. Assay used: immunoSEQ multiplex PCR; TCRdb lists only in-frame clones, some missing. The data hold over 150,000 clones, with approximately 86% observed a single time. What was sequenced was PBMCs. The receptors stem from a man aged 18-30 years in good health and CMV-seropositive.

V gene TRBV6-1 combines with J gene TRBJ1-2, with unresolved D. The CDR3 length is 16 residues. The V and J ends lost 0 bases and 7 bases respectively, with 18 bases between them. CDR1 is MNHNS, CDR2 SASEGT, per germline. CDR3 nucleotides: TGTGCCAGCAGTGAAGCGGGCGCCGCGGGCAAGTTTGGCTACACCTTC. It translates to CASSEAGAAGKFGYTF.

The chain combines TRBV19 with TRBJ2-1, with TRBD2 identical over 8 bases. This CDR3 comprises 15 residues. J gave up 5 bases and V 3 bases, and 6 bases lay outside the gene matches. Germline V gene sequence: CDR1 LNHDA, CDR2 SQIVND (reference sequence). CDR3 in amino acids: CASSILSGGHNEQFF. Here the CDR3 DNA reads TGTGCCAGTAGTATCCTAAGCGGGGGCCACAATGAGCAGTTCTTC.

The chain carries TRBV19 and TRBJ1-5; 10 nucleotides match TRBD1. Per the germline V gene, CDR1 is LNHDA and CDR2 is SQIVND (reference sequence). With 8 bases clipped from V and 2 bases from J, the junction kept 12 bases outside the gene matches. CDR3 length: 17 residues. This CDR3 is CASHLGTGVMGNQPQHF. CDR3 bases: TGTGCCAGTCACCTGGGGACAGGGGTGATGGGCAATCAGCCCCAGCATTTT.

This clone was recorded once. This sequence joins TRBV6-5 and TRBJ2-7, with 7 bases that match TRBD1. Per germline, CDR1 MNHEY and CDR2 SVGAGI. This CDR3 is 14 amino acids long. V lost 0 bases and J lost 1; bases outside the gene matches: 0. Written as DNA, the CDR3 is TGTGCCAGCAGTTACTCGGACAGGTCCTACGAGCAGTACTTC. Protein: CASSYSDRSYEQYF.

The chain recombines TRBV6-5 with TRBJ2-7; 10 nucleotides agree with TRBD1. The CDR3 consists of 15 residues. After removal of 2 bases from V and 2 bases from J, the junction contained 3 bases not matched to a gene. CDR1 and CDR2 (germline): MNHEY, SVGAGI. CDR3 DNA sequence: TGTGCCAGCAGTTACCAGGGACAGGGGCCCTACGAGCAGTACTTC. Encoded protein: CASSYQGQGPYEQYF.

The rearrangement joins TRBV5-6 to TRBJ2-7, with 13 bases matching TRBD2. V shed 2 bases, J shed 4 bases, and the junction held 3 bases outside the gene matches. Germline CDR1 SGHDT, CDR2 YYEEEE. This CDR3 is 15 amino acids long. The CDR3 bases are TGTGCCAGCAGCTTCCGGACTAGCGGGGGTTACGAGCAGTACTTC. As protein: CASSFRTSGGYEQYF. Looking up the rest from reference TRBV5-6 and TRBJ2-7 gives the full variable domain: DAGVTQSPTHLIKTRGQQVTLRCSPKSGHDTVSWYQQALGQGPQFIFQYYEEEERQRGNFPDRFSGHQFPNYSSELNVNALLLGDSALYLCASSFRTSGGYEQYFGPGTRLTVT.

The chain employs TRBV5-5 and TRBJ1-2; 9 nucleotides match TRBD1. Losses at the gene ends were 4 bases for V and 7 bases for J; bases not matched to a gene: 5. In germline, CDR1 is SGHKS, CDR2 YYEKEE (reference sequence). The CDR3 extends over 13 amino acids. The CDR3 here is CASSPRQGGGYTF. The DNA of the CDR3 is TGTGCCAGCAGCCCGCGACAGGGGGGTGGCTACACCTTC. Filled out from reference TRBV5-5 and TRBJ1-2, the complete variable domain reads DAGVTQSPTHLIKTRGQQVTLRCSPISGHKSVSWYQQVLGQGPQFIFQYYEKEERGRGNFPDRFSARQFPNYSSELNVNALLLGDSALYLCASSPRQGGGYTFGSGTRLTVV.

J is TRBJ2-7 and V is TRBV7-2; 9 bases line up with TRBD1. V gave up 5 bases and J gave up 7 bases; unmatched junction bases: 12. There are 15 residues in the CDR3. Per the germline V gene, CDR1 is SGHTA and CDR2 is FQGNSA. Here the CDR3 DNA reads TGTGCCAGCAGCGACCGGGACAGGGTAAAGTGGGAGCAGTACTTC. It translates to CASSDRDRVKWEQYF.

The chain combines TRBV5-1 with TRBJ1-3, with 8 bases lining up with TRBD1. V was clipped by 3 bases and J by 8 bases; unmatched bases: 4. This CDR3 comprises 13 residues. Per germline, CDR1 SGHRS and CDR2 YFSETQ. This chain's CDR3 is CASSYGQGDTIYF. The CDR3 DNA is TGCGCCAGCAGCTACGGACAGGGAGACACCATATATTTT. Together with reference TRBV5-1 and TRBJ1-3, the CDR3 gives the full variable domain: KAGVTQTPRYLIKTRGQQVTLSCSPISGHRSVSWYQQTPGQGLQFLFEYFSETQRNKGNFPGRFSGRQFSNSRSEMNVSTLELGDSALYLCASSYGQGDTIYFGEGSWLTVV.

The chain carries TRBV10-3 and TRBJ1-5, with TRBD1 identical over 8 bases. V shed 7 bases and J 7 bases; nucleotides not matched to a gene: 6. CDR1 is ENHRY, CDR2 SYGVKD, per germline. The CDR3 is made up of 13 amino acids. CDR3 amino acids: CAITLDRAQPQHF. The CDR3 region has the DNA TGTGCCATCACTCTGGACAGGGCACAGCCCCAGCATTTT.

The chain has TRBV5-6 and TRBJ2-7, with D possibly being TRBD2 (6 bases). Trimming cost V 2 bases and J 2 bases, with 17 bases left between them. This CDR3 is built from 16 residues. Looked up from germline, CDR1 is SGHDT and CDR2 is YYEEEE. CDR3 in amino acids: CASSLESGPNPYEQYF. CDR3 coding DNA: TGTGCCAGCAGCTTAGAAAGCGGGCCGAACCCCTACGAGCAGTACTTC.

This chain links TRBV6-5 with TRBJ2-2; 10 bases align to TRBD1. Germline values: CDR1 MNHEY, CDR2 SVGAGI. CDR3 length equals 16 residues. V shed 2 bases and J 6 bases; nucleotides not matched to a gene: 6. DNA of the CDR3: TGTGCCAGCAGTTACGAAGGGACAGGGGTGTCCGGGGAGCTGTTTTTT. It yields the protein CASSYEGTGVSGELFF.

The chain couples TRBV5-1 to TRBJ1-4; a possible D gene is TRBD1 (6 bases). V lost 4 bases to trimming and J lost 0 bases, with 10 bases between them. The CDR3 runs to 15 residues. Germline V gene lookup returns CDR1 SGHRS and CDR2 YFSETQ. The CDR3 DNA reads as TGCGCCAGCAGCACGGACAGTTCAACTAATGAAAAACTGTTTTTT. Protein product: CASSTDSSTNEKLFF.

The gene calls are TRBV4-1 and TRBJ2-3; 8 nucleotides line up with TRBD2. The CDR3 has 17 amino acids. J lost 0 bases, V lost 8 bases, and 13 bases had no gene match. Germline loops: CDR1 MGHRA, CDR2 YSYEKL. The CDR3 sequence: CASGIISSGASTDTQYF. The CDR3 DNA sequence: TGCGCCAGCGGAATAATCAGTAGCGGGGCTAGCACAGATACGCAGTATTTT.

CDR3 region: CASSSSGTALNTEAFF. CDR3 in DNA: TGCGCCAGCAGCTCATCTGGGACAGCACTTAACACTGAAGCTTTCTTT. The chain carries TRBV5-1 and TRBJ1-1; 7 bases fit TRBD1. The CDR3 spans 16 residues. With V trimmed by 3 bases and J by 2 bases, 10 bases remained unmatched. The germline gives CDR1 SGHRS, CDR2 YFSETQ.

In this sample, this clone turned up a few times. The chain has TRBV7-8 and TRBJ1-5; the D gene is possibly TRBD1 (6 bases). Germline V lookup: CDR1 SGHVS, CDR2 FQNEAQ. Trimming left V 1 base short and J 7 bases short, with 14 bases between. The CDR3 is made up of 15 amino acids. The DNA of the CDR3 is TGTGCCAGCAGCTTAGGAGGGGGACACGAGCAGCCCCAGCATTTT. Translation gives CASSLGGGHEQPQHF.

This chain uses TRBV27 with TRBJ2-7; 7 bases fit TRBD2. Germline trimming cut 4 bases from V and 4 bases from J; bases unmatched to any gene: 10. CDR1 and CDR2 (germline): MNHEY, SMNVEV (reference sequence). This CDR3 is 15 amino acids long. Written as DNA, the CDR3 is TGTGCCAGCAGTTGGGCGGGAGAGGAGGGTTACGAGCAGTACTTC. Translating it yields CASSWAGEEGYEQYF.